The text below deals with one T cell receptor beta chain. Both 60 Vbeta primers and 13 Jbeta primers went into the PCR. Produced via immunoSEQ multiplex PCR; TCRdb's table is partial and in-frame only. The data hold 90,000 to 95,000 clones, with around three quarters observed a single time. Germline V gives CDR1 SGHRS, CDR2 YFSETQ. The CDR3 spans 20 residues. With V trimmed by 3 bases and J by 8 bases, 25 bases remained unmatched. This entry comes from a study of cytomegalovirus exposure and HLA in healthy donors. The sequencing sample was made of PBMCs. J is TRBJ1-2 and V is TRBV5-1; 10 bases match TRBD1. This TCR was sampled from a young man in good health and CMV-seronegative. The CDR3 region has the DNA TGCGCCAGCAGCTATGACCCCGGGACAGGGGTTTCATCCCTCTATGGAGGCTACACCTTC. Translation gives CASSYDPGTGVSSLYGGYTF.